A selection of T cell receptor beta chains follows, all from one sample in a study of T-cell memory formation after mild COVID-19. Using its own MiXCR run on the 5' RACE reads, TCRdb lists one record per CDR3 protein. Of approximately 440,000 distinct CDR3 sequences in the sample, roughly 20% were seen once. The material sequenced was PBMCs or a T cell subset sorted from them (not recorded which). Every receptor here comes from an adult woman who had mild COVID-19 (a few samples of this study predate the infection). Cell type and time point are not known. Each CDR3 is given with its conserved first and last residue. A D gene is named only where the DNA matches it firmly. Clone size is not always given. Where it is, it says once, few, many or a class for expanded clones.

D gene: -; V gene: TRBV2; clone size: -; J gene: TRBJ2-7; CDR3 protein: CASRPTWLGYEQYF
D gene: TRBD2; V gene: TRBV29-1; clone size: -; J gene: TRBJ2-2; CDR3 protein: CSVFTGTSFSGELFF
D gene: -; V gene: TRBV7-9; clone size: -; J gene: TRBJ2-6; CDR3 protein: CASSMVTGANVLTF
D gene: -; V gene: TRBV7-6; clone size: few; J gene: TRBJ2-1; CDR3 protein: CASSLLMAGGVNEQFF
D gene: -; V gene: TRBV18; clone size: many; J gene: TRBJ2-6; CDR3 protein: CASSPPSGPPGANVLTF
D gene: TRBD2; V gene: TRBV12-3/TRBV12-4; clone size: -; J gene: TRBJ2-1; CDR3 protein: CASSPWTSGGRYNEQFF
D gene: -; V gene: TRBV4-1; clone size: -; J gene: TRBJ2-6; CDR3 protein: CASSQGRTSGANVLTF
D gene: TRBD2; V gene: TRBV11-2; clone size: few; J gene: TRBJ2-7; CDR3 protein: CASSLRPPRLGGSSYEQYF
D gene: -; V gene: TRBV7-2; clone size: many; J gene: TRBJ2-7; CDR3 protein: CASSLGKSYEQYF
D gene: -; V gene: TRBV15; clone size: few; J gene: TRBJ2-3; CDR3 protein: CATSRGSGGGTDTQYF
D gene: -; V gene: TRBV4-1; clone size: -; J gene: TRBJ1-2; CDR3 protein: CASSQVAGLGGYTF
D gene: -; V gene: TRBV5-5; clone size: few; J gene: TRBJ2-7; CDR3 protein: CASSFDTGTRRSGQYF
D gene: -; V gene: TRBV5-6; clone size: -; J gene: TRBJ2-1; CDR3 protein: CASSPWRAYNEQFF
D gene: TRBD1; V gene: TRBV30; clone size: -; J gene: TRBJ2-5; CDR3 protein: CACGTGGTVATQYF
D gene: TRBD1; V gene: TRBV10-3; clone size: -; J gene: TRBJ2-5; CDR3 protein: CATKGWGQGMETQYF
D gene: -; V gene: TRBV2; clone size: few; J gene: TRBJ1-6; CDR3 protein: CASTRGDSYNSPLHF
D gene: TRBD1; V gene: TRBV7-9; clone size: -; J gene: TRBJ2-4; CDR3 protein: CASSSPGQGTAKNIQYF
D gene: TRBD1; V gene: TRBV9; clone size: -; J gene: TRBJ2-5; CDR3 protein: CASSGSTGVGETQYF
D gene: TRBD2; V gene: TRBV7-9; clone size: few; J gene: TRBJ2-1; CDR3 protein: CASSDSSGRIYNEQFF
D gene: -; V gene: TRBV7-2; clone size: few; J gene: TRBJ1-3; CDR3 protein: CASSLEGGLSGNTIYF
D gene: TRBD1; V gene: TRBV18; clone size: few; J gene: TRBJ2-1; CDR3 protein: CASSPRTGGQNGEQFF
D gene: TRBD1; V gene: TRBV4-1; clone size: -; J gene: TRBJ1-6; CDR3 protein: CASSHGTANNSPLHF
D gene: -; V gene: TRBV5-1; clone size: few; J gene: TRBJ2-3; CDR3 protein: CASSSSGDTQYF
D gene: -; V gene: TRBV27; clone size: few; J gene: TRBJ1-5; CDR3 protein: CASSNRGNQPQHF
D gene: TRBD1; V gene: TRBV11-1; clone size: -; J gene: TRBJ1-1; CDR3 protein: CASSPPGQLNTEAFF
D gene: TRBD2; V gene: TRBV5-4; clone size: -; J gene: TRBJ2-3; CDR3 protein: CATMGSSGRGLGTDTQYF
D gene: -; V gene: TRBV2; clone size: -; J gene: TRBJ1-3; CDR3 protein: CASSPLGQVSGNTIYF
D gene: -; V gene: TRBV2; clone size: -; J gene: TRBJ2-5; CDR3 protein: CASNPNPTGWQETQYF
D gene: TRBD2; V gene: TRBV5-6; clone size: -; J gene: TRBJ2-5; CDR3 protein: CASRTGGIQTQYF
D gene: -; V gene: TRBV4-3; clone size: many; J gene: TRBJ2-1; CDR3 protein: CASSQEARGIHNEQFF
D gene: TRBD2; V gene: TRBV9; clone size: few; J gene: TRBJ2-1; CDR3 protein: CASSAEWRGNEQFF
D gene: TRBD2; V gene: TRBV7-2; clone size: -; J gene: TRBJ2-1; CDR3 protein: CASSGGRPSSYNEQFF
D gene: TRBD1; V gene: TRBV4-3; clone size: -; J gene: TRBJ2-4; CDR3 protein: CASSQDFGQGRNIQYF
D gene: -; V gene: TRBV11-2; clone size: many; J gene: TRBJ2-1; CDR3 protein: CASSAYPTESSYNEQFF
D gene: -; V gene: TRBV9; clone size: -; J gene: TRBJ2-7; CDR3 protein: CASSVRDGAYEQYF
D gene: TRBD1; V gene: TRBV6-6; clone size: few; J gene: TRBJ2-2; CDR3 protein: CASSYLPGQENTGELFF
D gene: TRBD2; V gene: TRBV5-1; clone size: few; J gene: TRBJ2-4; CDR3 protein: CASSPSTSGDQYF
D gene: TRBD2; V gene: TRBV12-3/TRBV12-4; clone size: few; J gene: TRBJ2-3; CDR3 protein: CASSFRSRGLAGRASTDTQYF
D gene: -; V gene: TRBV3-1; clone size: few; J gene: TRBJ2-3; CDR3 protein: CASSQVGGGKTDTQYF
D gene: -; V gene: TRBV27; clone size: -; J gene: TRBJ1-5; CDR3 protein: CASSFSGVIDQPQHF
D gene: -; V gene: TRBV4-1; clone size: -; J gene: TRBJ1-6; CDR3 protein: CASTPGHGYNSPLHF